This T cell receptor beta chain stems from a study of tumor and adjacent non-tumor tissue in lung cancer. Turning to this clonotype: A single base separates this from a much larger clone, so it may be a read error.

The library came from three nested PCR rounds adapted from ARM-PCR protocols. TCRdb reprocessed the multiplex PCR reads with MiXCR, giving one entry per CDR3 protein. The sample carries roughly 200,000 distinct CDR3 sequences, less than 80% recorded once. The CDR3 is made up of 14 amino acids. This sample's RNA came from whole unsorted tissue. This clonotype originated in a man aged 55 to 70 with non-small cell lung cancer. The V and J genes are TRBV12-3 or TRBV12-4 and TRBJ1-5; maybe TRBD1 (6 bases). The source material was lung tumor tissue. CDR3 region: CACSLQGKDQPQHF. CDR3 nucleotides: TGTGCCTGCAGTTTACAGGGTAAAGATCAGCCCCAGCATTTT.